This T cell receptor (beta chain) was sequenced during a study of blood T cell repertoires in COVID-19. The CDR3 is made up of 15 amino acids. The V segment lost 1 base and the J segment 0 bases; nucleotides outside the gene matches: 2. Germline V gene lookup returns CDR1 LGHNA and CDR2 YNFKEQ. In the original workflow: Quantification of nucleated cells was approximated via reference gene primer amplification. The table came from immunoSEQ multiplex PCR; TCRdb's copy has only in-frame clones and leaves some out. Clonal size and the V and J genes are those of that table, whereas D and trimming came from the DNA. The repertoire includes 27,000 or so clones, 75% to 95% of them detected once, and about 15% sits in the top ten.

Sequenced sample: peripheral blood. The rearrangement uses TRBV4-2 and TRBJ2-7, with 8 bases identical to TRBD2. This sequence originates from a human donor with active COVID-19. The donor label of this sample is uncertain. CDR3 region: CASSQAGLDSYEQYF. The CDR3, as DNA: TGTGCCAGCAGCCAAGCGGGACTAGACTCCTACGAGCAGTACTTC.